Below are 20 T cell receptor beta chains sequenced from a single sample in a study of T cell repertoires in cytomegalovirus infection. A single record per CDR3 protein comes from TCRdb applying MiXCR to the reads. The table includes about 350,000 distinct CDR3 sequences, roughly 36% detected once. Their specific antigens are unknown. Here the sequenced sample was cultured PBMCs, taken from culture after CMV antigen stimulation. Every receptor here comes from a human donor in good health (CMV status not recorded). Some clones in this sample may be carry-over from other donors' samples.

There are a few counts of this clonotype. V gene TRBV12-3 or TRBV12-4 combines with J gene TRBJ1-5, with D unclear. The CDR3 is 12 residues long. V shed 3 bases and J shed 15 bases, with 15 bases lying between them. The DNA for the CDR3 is TGTGCCAGCAGTTTGTCCAGCCGCGTCTTGCATTTT. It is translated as CASSLSSRVLHF.

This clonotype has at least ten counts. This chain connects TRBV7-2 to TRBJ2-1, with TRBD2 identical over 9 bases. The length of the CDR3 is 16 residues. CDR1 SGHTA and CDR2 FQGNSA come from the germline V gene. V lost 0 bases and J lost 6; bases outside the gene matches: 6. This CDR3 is CASSLATLAGTNEQFF. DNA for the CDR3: TGTGCCAGCAGCTTAGCGACACTAGCGGGCACCAATGAGCAGTTCTTC.

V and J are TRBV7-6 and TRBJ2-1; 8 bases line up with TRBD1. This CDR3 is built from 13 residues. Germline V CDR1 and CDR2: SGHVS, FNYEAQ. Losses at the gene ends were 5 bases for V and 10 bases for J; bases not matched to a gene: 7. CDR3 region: CASSIRQGYEQFF. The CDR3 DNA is TGTGCCAGCAGCATCAGACAGGGGTACGAGCAGTTCTTC.

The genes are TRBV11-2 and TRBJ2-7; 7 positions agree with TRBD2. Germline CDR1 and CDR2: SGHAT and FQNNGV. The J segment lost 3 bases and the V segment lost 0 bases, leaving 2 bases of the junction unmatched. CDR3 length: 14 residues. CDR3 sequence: CASSLDGLDYEQYF. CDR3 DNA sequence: TGTGCCAGCAGCTTAGATGGACTAGACTACGAGCAGTACTTC.

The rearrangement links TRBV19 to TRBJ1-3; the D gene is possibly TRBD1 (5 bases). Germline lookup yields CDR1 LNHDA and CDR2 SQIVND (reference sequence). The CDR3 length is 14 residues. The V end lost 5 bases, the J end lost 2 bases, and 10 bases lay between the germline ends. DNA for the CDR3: TGTGCCAGTAGTGGTTCGGGGGCTGGAAACACCATATATTTT. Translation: CASSGSGAGNTIYF.

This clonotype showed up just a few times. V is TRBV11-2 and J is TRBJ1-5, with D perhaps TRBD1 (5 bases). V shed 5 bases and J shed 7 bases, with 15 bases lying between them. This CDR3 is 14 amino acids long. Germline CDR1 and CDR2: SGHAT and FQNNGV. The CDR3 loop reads CASSGLGDGQPQHF. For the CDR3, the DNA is TGTGCCAGCAGCGGTCTAGGGGATGGACAGCCCCAGCATTTT.

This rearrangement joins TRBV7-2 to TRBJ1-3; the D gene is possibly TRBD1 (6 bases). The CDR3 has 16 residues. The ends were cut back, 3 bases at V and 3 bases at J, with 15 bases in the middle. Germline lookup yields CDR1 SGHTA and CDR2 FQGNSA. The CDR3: CASSFRGGSLGNTIYF. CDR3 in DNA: TGTGCCAGCAGCTTTAGGGGGGGCTCCCTTGGAAACACCATATATTTT. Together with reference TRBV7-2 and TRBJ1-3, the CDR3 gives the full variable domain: GAGVSQSPSNKVTEKGKDVELRCDPISGHTALYWYRQSLGQGLEFLIYFQGNSAPDKSGLPSDRFSAERTGGSVSTLTIQRTQQEDSAVYLCASSFRGGSLGNTIYFGEGSWLTVV.

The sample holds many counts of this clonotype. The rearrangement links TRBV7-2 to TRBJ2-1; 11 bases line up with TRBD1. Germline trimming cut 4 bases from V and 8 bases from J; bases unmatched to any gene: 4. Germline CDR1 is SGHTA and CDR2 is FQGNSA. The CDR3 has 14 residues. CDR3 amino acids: CASSWTGGRDEQFF. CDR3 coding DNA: TGTGCCAGCAGCTGGACAGGGGGCCGGGATGAGCAGTTCTTC.

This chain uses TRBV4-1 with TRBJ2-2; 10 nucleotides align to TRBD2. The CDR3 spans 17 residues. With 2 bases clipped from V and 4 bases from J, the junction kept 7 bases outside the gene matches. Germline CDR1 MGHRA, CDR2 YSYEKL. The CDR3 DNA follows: TGCGCCAGCAGCCAACACTCGGGACTAGCGCGCACCGGGGAGCTGTTTTTT. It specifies CASSQHSGLARTGELFF.

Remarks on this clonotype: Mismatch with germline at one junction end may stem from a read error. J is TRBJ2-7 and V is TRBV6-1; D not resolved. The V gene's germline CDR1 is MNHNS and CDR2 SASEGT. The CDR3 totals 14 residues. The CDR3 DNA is TGTGCCAGCAGGGAAGGAACGGAGCTTTACGAGCAGTACTTC. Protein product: CASREGTELYEQYF.

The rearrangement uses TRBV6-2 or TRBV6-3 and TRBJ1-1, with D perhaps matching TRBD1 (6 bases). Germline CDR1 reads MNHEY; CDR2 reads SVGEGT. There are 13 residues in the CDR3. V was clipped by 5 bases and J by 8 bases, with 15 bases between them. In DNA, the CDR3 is TGTGCCAGCAGTGCCAGTAACAGGGTCGAAGCTTTCTTT. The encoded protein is CASSASNRVEAFF.

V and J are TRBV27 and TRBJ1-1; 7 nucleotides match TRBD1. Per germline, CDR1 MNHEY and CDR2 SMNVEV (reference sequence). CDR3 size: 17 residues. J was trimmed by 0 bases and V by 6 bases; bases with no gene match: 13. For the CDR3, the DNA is TGTGCCAGCAGCCCGATGGGACAGCGATTTTTGAACACTGAAGCTTTCTTT. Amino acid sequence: CASSPMGQRFLNTEAFF.

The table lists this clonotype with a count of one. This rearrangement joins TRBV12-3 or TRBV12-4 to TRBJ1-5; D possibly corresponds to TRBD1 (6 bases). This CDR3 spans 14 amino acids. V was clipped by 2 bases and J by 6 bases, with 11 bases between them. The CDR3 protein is CASSLWGAGQPQHF. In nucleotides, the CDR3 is TGTGCCAGCAGTTTATGGGGGGCAGGTCAGCCCCAGCATTTT.

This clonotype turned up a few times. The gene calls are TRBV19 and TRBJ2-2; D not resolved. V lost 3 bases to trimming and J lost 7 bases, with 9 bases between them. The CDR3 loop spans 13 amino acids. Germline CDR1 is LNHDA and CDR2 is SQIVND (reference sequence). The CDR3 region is CASSIGGVGELFF. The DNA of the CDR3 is TGTGCCAGTAGTATCGGTGGGGTCGGGGAGCTGTTTTTT.

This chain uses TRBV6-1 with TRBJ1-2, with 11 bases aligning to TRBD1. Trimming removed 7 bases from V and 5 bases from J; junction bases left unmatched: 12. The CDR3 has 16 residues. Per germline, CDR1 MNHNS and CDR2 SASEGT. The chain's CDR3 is CASTKDRGRGKYGYTF. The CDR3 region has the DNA TGTGCCAGCACCAAGGACAGGGGGCGAGGAAAGTATGGCTACACCTTC.

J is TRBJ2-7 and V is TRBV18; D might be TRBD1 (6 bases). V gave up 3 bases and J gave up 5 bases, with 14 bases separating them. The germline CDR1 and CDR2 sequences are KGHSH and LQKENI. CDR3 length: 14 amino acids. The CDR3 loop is CASSPTRGFDEQYV. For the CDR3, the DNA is TGTGCCAGCTCACCGACCAGGGGATTCGACGAGCAGTACGTC.

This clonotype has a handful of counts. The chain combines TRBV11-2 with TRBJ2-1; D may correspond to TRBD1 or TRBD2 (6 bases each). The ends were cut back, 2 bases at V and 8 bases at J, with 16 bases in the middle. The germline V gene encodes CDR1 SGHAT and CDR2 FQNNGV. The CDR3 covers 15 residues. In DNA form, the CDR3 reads TGTGCCAGCAGCTTACTTTTTGAGGGGGAGGATGAGCAGTTCTTC. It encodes CASSLLFEGEDEQFF.

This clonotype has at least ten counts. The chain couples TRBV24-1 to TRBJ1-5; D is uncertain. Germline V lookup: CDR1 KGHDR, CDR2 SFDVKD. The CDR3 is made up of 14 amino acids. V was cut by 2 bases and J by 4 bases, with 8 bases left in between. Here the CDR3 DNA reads TGTGCCACCAGTGATTCCTCTTCTAATCAGCCCCAGCATTTT. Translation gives CATSDSSSNQPQHF.

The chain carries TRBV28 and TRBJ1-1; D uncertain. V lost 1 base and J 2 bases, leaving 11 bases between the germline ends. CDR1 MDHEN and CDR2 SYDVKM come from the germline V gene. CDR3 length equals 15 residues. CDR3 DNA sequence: TGTGCCAGCAGTTTATTGTCCGGGGTCAACACTGAAGCTTTCTTT. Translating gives CASSLLSGVNTEAFF.

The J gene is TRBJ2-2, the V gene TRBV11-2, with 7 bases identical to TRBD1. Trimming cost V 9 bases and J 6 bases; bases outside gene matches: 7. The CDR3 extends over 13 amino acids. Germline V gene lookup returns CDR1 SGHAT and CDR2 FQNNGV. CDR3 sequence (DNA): TGTGCCAGTTACAGGGGTGGGGCCGGGGAGCTGTTTTTT. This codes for CASYRGGAGELFF.